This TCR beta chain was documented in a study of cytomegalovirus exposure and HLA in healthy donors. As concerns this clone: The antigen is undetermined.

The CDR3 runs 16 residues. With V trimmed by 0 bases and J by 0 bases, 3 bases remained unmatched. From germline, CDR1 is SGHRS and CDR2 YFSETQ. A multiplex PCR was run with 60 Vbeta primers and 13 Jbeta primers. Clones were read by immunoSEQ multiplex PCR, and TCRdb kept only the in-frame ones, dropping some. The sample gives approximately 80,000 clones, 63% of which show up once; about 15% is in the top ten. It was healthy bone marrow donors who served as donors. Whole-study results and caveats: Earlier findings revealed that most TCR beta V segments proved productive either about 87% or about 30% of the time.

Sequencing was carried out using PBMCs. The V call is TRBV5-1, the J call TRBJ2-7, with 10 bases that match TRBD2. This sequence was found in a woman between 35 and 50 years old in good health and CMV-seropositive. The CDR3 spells CASSLEPSGSSYEQYF. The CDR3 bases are TGCGCCAGCAGCTTGGAACCTAGCGGGAGCTCCTACGAGCAGTACTTC.